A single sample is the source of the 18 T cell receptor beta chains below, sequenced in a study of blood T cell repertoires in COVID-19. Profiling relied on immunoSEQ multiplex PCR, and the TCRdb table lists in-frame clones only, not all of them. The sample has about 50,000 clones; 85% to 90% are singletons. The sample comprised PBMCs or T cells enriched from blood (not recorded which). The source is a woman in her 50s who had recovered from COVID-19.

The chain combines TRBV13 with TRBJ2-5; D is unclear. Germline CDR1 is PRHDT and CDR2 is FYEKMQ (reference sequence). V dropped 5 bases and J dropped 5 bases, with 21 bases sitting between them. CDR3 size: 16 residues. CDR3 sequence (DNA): TGTGCCAGCAGCCCCCGGTGGTTCAGACTCCCTGAGACCCAGTACTTC. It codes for CASSPRWFRLPETQYF.

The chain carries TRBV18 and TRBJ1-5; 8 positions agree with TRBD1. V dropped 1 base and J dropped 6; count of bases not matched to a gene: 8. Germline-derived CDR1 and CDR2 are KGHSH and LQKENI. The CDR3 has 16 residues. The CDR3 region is CASSPLGQVPSQPQHF. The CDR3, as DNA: TGTGCCAGCTCACCACTGGGACAGGTCCCGAGTCAGCCCCAGCATTTT.

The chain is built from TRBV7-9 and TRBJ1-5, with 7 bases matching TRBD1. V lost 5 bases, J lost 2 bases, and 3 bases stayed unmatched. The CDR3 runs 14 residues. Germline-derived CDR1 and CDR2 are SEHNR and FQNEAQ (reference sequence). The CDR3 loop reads CASSVGGGNQPQHF. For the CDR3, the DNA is TGTGCCAGCAGCGTAGGGGGCGGCAATCAGCCCCAGCATTTT.

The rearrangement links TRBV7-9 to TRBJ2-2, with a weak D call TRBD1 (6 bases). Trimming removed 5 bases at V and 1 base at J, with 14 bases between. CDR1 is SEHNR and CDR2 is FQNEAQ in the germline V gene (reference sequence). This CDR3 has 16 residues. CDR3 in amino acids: CASSPRARGNTGELFF. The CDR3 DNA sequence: TGTGCCAGCAGCCCCCGCGCCAGGGGGAACACCGGGGAGCTGTTTTTT.

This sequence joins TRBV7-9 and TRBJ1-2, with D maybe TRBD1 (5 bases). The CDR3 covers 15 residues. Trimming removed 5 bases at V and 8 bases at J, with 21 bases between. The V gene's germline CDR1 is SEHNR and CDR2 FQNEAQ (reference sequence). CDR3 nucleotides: TGTGCCAGCAGCCTTGCCAGGGCCTGGGCTAAGGGCTACACCTTC. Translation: CASSLARAWAKGYTF.

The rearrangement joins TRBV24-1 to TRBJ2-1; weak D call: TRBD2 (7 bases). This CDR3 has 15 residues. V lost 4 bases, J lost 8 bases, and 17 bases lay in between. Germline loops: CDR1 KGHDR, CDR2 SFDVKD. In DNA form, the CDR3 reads TGTGCCACCAGTGACCCTCGGGGGGCTGGGGATGAGCAGTTCTTC. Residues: CATSDPRGAGDEQFF.

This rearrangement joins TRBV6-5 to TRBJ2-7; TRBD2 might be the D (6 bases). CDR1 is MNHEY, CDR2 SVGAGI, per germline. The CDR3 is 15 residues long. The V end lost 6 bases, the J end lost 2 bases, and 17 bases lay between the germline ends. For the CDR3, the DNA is TGTGCCAGCAGCCGCCCGGCGGGACCTACCTACGAGCAGTACTTC. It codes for CASSRPAGPTYEQYF.

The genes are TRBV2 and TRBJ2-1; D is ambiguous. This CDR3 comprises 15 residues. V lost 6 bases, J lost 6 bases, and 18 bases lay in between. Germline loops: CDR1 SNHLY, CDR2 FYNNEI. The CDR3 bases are TGTGCCAGCAGGGAGACGGCCAGAGAGTCCAATGAGCAGTTCTTC. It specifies CASRETARESNEQFF. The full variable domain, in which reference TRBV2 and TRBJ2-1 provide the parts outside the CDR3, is EPEVTQTPSHQVTQMGQEVILRCVPISNHLYFYWYRQILGQKVEFLVSFYNNEISEKSEIFDDQFSVERPDGSNFTLKIRSTKLEDSAMYFCASRETARESNEQFFGPGTRLTVL.

CDR3 region: CSVPGGQAFF. The CDR3 nucleotides read TGCAGCGTCCCGGGAGGACAGGCTTTCTTT. The chain employs TRBV29-1 and TRBJ1-1; D perhaps matches TRBD1 (6 bases). The CDR3 is made up of 10 amino acids. In germline, CDR1 is SQVTM, CDR2 ANQGSEA. With 6 bases removed from V and 11 bases from J, the gap between germline ends came to 13 bases.

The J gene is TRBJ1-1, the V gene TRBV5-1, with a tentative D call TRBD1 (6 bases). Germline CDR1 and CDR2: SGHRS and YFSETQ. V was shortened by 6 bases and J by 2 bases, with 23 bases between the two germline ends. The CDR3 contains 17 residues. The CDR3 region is CASTLEGAGARNTEAFF. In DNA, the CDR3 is TGCGCCAGCACCCTTGAAGGGGCAGGGGCCCGTAACACTGAAGCTTTCTTT. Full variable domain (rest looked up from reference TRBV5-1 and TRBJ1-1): KAGVTQTPRYLIKTRGQQVTLSCSPISGHRSVSWYQQTPGQGLQFLFEYFSETQRNKGNFPGRFSGRQFSNSRSEMNVSTLELGDSALYLCASTLEGAGARNTEAFFGQGTRLTVV.

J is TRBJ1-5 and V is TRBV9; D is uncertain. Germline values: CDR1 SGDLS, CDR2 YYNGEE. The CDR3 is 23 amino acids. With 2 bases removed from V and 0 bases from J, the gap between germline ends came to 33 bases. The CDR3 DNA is TGTGCCAGCAGCGTTAGCCCCTTCGGGGAAGGAACATCTACGGATGATAGCAATCAGCCCCAGCATTTT. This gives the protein CASSVSPFGEGTSTDDSNQPQHF.

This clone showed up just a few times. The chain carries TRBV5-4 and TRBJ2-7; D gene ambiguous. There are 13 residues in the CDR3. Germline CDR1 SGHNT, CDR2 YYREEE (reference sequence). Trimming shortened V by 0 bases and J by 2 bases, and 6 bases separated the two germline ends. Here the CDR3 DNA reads TGTGCCAGCAGCTTGGACAAGACCTACGAGCAGTACTTC. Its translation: CASSLDKTYEQYF.

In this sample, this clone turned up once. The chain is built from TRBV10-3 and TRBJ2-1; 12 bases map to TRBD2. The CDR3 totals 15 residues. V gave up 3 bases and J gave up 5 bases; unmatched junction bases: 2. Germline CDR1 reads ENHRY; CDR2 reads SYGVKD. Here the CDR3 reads CAISDPSGRDNEQFF. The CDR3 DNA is TGTGCCATCAGTGACCCTAGCGGGAGGGACAATGAGCAGTTCTTC.

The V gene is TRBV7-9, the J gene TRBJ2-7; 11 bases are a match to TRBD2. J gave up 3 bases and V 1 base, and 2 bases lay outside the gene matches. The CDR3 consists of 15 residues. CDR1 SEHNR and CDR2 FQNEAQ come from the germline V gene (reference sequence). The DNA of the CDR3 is TGTGCCAGCAGCTTAGTGCTAGCGGGAGGCTACGAGCAGTACTTC. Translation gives CASSLVLAGGYEQYF.

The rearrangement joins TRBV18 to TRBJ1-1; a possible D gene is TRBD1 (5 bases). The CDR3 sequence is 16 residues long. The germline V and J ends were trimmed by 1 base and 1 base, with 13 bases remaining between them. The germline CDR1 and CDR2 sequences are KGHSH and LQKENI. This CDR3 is CASSPLSGTENTEAFF. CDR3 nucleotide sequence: TGTGCCAGCTCACCACTTAGCGGGACGGAGAACACTGAAGCTTTCTTT.

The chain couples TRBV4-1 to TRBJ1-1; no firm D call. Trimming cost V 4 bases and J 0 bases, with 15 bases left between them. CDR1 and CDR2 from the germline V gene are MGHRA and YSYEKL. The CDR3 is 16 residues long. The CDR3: CASSPLGREMNTEAFF. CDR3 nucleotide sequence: TGCGCCAGCAGCCCATTGGGGAGGGAAATGAACACTGAAGCTTTCTTT.

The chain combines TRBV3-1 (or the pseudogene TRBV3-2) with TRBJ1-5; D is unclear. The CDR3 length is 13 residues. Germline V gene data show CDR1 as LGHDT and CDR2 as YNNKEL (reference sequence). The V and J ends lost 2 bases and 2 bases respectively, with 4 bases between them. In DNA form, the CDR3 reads TGTGCCAGCAGCCAACTTCGCAATCAGCCCCAGCATTTT. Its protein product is CASSQLRNQPQHF.

The DNA of the CDR3 is TGCGCCAGCAGCCAAACTACGGGACAGGGAAACACTGAAGCTTTCTTT. This encodes CASSQTTGQGNTEAFF. V is TRBV4-3 and J is TRBJ1-1, with 9 bases matching TRBD1. Germline lookup yields CDR1 LGHNA and CDR2 YSLEER. The CDR3 sequence is 16 residues long. With 2 bases clipped from V and 2 bases from J, the junction kept 6 bases outside the gene matches.